This paragraph reports one T cell receptor (beta chain). What it binds is unknown. The CDR3 has 15 amino acids. CDR1 and CDR2 (germline): MNHNS, SASEGT. V shed 6 bases and J shed 5 bases, with 18 bases lying between them. In TCRdb, the RT-PCR reads were re-called with MiXCR into one record per CDR3 protein. Among about 700,000 distinct CDR3 sequences listed, 14% were seen once. This record comes from a study of response to subunit inactivated influenza vaccine. Broader study findings: Authors proposed each seasonal influenza vaccination draws in few new T cells.

The J gene is TRBJ2-3, the V gene TRBV6-1; a possible D gene is TRBD2 (6 bases). The sequence derives from a man aged 45-65 years who received an inactivated influenza vaccine. The sequencing used PBMCs from blood, collected around 14 days before vaccination. The CDR3 region is CASRLRGGAGDTQYF. Written as DNA, the CDR3 is TGTGCCAGCAGACTAAGAGGCGGGGCTGGAGATACGCAGTATTTT.